These 5 T cell receptor beta chains were sequenced from one sample in a study of T-cell memory formation after mild COVID-19. TCRdb reanalysed the 5' RACE reads using MiXCR and keeps one entry per CDR3 protein. Found here are some 150,000 distinct CDR3 sequences, roughly 6.2% of them singletons; the top ten hold 2% to 2.5%. Sequenced material: PBMCs or a T cell subset sorted from them (not recorded which). The receptors shown here come from an adult woman who had mild COVID-19 (a few samples of this study predate the infection). Cell type and time point are not known.

The chain has TRBV4-2 and TRBJ2-7; tentatively, D is TRBD1 or TRBD2 (5 bases each). Looked up from germline, CDR1 is LGHNA and CDR2 is YNFKEQ. The CDR3 loop spans 14 amino acids. Trimming removed 4 bases at V and 6 bases at J, with 16 bases between. CDR3 coding DNA: TGTGCCAGCAGCCCTTCTGGGGCACGGGGCGAGCAGTACTTC. Residues: CASSPSGARGEQYF.

This clonotype was counted ten times or more. The chain links TRBV5-4 to TRBJ2-1; no clear D. CDR3 length: 12 amino acids. V lost 1 base, J lost 5 bases, and 4 bases lay in between. Germline values: CDR1 SGHNT, CDR2 YYREEE (reference sequence). The DNA of the CDR3 is TGTGCCAGCAGCTTGAGGCACAATGAGCAGTTCTTC. Its protein is CASSLRHNEQFF.

Many counts were recorded for this clonotype. V is TRBV4-3 and J is TRBJ2-7, with 10 bases lining up with TRBD1. The trim removed 4 bases at V and 6 bases at J, leaving 9 bases unmatched. The CDR3 runs to 15 residues. Germline values: CDR1 LGHNA, CDR2 YSLEER. CDR3 amino acids: CASSLTGTGVSEQYF. The DNA of the CDR3 is TGCGCCAGCAGCCTGACCGGGACAGGGGTTTCCGAGCAGTACTTC.

There are many counts of this clonotype. The V gene is TRBV20-1, the J gene TRBJ2-7; D unresolved. In germline, CDR1 is DFQATT, CDR2 SNEGSKA (reference sequence). The CDR3 covers 11 residues. This CDR3 reads CSLLSSYEQYF. The CDR3 bases are TGCAGCCTCCTGAGCTCCTACGAGCAGTACTTC.

This clonotype has more than one count but fewer than ten. The CDR3 DNA sequence: TGTGCCAGTAGTATAAGAGCGGGGCCTAGCACAGATACGCAGTATTTT. Its protein is CASSIRAGPSTDTQYF. The chain carries TRBV19 and TRBJ2-3; 7 positions match TRBD2. J was trimmed by 0 bases and V by 2 bases; bases with no gene match: 5. This CDR3 spans 16 amino acids. In germline, CDR1 is LNHDA, CDR2 SQIVND (reference sequence).